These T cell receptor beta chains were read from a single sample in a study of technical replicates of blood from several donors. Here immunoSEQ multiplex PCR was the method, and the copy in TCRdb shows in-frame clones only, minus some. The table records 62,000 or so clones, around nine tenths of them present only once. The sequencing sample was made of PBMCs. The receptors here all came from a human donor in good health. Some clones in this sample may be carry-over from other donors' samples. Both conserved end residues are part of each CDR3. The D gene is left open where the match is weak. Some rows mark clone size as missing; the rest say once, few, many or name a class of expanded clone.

CDR3nt: TGTGCCAGCAGCTTCCAGGGGCCCGAGACCCAGTACTTC
CDR3aa: CASSFQGPETQYF
j_gene: TRBJ2-5
d_gene: .
v_gene: TRBV7-9
abundance: .

CDR3nt: TGTGCCAGTATGCAGGGGTCCCGCCGAGGCTATGGCTACACCTTC
CDR3aa: CASMQGSRRGYGYTF
j_gene: TRBJ1-2
d_gene: .
v_gene: TRBV19
abundance: .

CDR3nt: TGTGCCAGCAGCTTAGTGGGTGGGCGGGGGACCCCCGCAGAGCAGTTCTTC
CDR3aa: CASSLVGGRGTPAEQFF
j_gene: TRBJ2-1
d_gene: TRBD2
v_gene: TRBV7-6
abundance: .

CDR3nt: TGTGCCAGCAGCTTAGCCGGGAGCTTAAGGGAGACCCAGTACTTC
CDR3aa: CASSLAGSLRETQYF
j_gene: TRBJ2-5
d_gene: .
v_gene: TRBV7-6
abundance: .

CDR3nt: TGTGCCAGCAGCCAGACTAGGGGAGCGGGGAATGAGCAGTTCTTC
CDR3aa: CASSQTRGAGNEQFF
j_gene: TRBJ2-1
d_gene: TRBD2
v_gene: TRBV6-6
abundance: .

CDR3nt: TGTGCCTGGAGTAGGTCTAGCGGGACTAATGAGCAGTTCTTC
CDR3aa: CAWSRSSGTNEQFF
j_gene: TRBJ2-1
d_gene: TRBD2
v_gene: TRBV30
abundance: .

CDR3nt: TGTGCCAGTAGTGGGACACGTACGAACACCGGGGAGCTGTTTTTT
CDR3aa: CASSGTRTNTGELFF
j_gene: TRBJ2-2
d_gene: .
v_gene: TRBV19
abundance: once

CDR3nt: TGCGCCAGCAGCCAAGAGCGGGAGGCCTACAATGAGCAGTTCTTC
CDR3aa: CASSQEREAYNEQFF
j_gene: TRBJ2-1
d_gene: TRBD2
v_gene: TRBV4-3
abundance: .

CDR3nt: TGTGCCAGCAGCTTGAGTCCACTCCGGGAGCAGTACTTC
CDR3aa: CASSLSPLREQYF
j_gene: TRBJ2-7
d_gene: .
v_gene: TRBV5-6
abundance: .

CDR3nt: TGTGCCGTAAAAGAGCGGGGGACAGAAACGCAGTATTTT
CDR3aa: CAVKERGTETQYF
j_gene: TRBJ2-3
d_gene: .
v_gene: TRBV19
abundance: .

CDR3nt: TGTGCCAGCAGTGATGGGGGACAGGGACAAACCGGGGAGCTGTTTTTT
CDR3aa: CASSDGGQGQTGELFF
j_gene: TRBJ2-2
d_gene: TRBD1
v_gene: TRBV6-4
abundance: .

CDR3nt: TGTGCCAGCAGGTTTCACAGGGATCCCAATCAGCCCCAGCATTTT
CDR3aa: CASRFHRDPNQPQHF
j_gene: TRBJ1-5
d_gene: .
v_gene: TRBV6-5
abundance: .

CDR3nt: TGTGCCAGCAGTTATGAGACTAGCGGGAGTGAGCAGTACTTC
CDR3aa: CASSYETSGSEQYF
j_gene: TRBJ2-7
d_gene: TRBD2
v_gene: TRBV6-5
abundance: few

CDR3nt: TGTGCCATCAACCAAGGACAGGGGAGTGAAGCTTTCTTT
CDR3aa: CAINQGQGSEAFF
j_gene: TRBJ1-1
d_gene: TRBD1
v_gene: TRBV10-3
abundance: .

CDR3nt: TGTGCCAGCAGTGAAAATACAGGGCTGTACACCGGGGAGCTGTTTTTT
CDR3aa: CASSENTGLYTGELFF
j_gene: TRBJ2-2
d_gene: .
v_gene: TRBV25-1
abundance: .

CDR3nt: TGTGCCAGCAGCTTAGGACAGGGGGCTGGCGGGGAGCTGTTTTTT
CDR3aa: CASSLGQGAGGELFF
j_gene: TRBJ2-2
d_gene: TRBD1
v_gene: TRBV7-8
abundance: .

CDR3nt: TGTGCCAGCAGTTTCCTAGCGGGGAATCGGCCCTACGAGCAGTACTTC
CDR3aa: CASSFLAGNRPYEQYF
j_gene: TRBJ2-7
d_gene: TRBD2
v_gene: TRBV27
abundance: once

CDR3nt: TGTGCCAGCTCAGCACAGGGGGACGAGCAGTACTTC
CDR3aa: CASSAQGDEQYF
j_gene: TRBJ2-7
d_gene: TRBD1
v_gene: TRBV18
abundance: .

CDR3nt: TGTGCCAGCAGTAAGCCCGGGGGGATAGCCTACAATGAGCAGTTCTTC
CDR3aa: CASSKPGGIAYNEQFF
j_gene: TRBJ2-1
d_gene: TRBD2
v_gene: TRBV28
abundance: .

CDR3nt: TGTGCCTGGAGTGGGGGCAGTGATAGCCAGCCCCAGCATTTT
CDR3aa: CAWSGGSDSQPQHF
j_gene: TRBJ1-5
d_gene: .
v_gene: TRBV30
abundance: few

CDR3nt: TGTGCCATCCAAGGGCGGGGGAGCACAGATACGCAGTATTTT
CDR3aa: CAIQGRGSTDTQYF
j_gene: TRBJ2-3
d_gene: TRBD2
v_gene: TRBV10-3
abundance: .

CDR3nt: TGTGCCAGCAGGAATTCTTGGGGGAGGTCTATTACAGATACGCAGTATTTT
CDR3aa: CASRNSWGRSITDTQYF
j_gene: TRBJ2-3
d_gene: .
v_gene: TRBV7-2
abundance: .

CDR3nt: TGCGCCAGCAGCCAAGATCCAACAGGTTATCAGCCCCAGCATTTT
CDR3aa: CASSQDPTGYQPQHF
j_gene: TRBJ1-5
d_gene: .
v_gene: TRBV4-1
abundance: .

CDR3nt: TGCGCCAGCAGCTCCAACCCGGAGCAGCCCCAGCATTTT
CDR3aa: CASSSNPEQPQHF
j_gene: TRBJ1-5
d_gene: .
v_gene: TRBV5-1
abundance: .

CDR3nt: TGTGCCAGCTCGCAAAACGGCGGCGAGCAGTACTTC
CDR3aa: CASSQNGGEQYF
j_gene: TRBJ2-7
d_gene: .
v_gene: TRBV18
abundance: .

CDR3nt: TGTGCCAGCAGCCGACTCGCCCAGGGCTTGAACACTGAAGCTTTCTTT
CDR3aa: CASSRLAQGLNTEAFF
j_gene: TRBJ1-1
d_gene: .
v_gene: TRBV28
abundance: .

CDR3nt: TGCGCCAGCAGCCAAGTCGGAGGCGGGAGATTCCAAGAGACCCAGTACTTC
CDR3aa: CASSQVGGGRFQETQYF
j_gene: TRBJ2-5
d_gene: TRBD2
v_gene: TRBV4-1
abundance: .

CDR3nt: TGCAGGTTATCCTACGAGCAGTACTTC
CDR3aa: CRLSYEQYF
j_gene: TRBJ2-7
d_gene: .
v_gene: TRBV20-1
abundance: .

CDR3nt: TGCGCCAGCAGCCAAGCGGGGTCTGGAAACACCATATATTTT
CDR3aa: CASSQAGSGNTIYF
j_gene: TRBJ1-3
d_gene: .
v_gene: TRBV4-3
abundance: .

CDR3nt: TGTGCCAGCAGCCGCGGGAGAATCTACGAGCAGTACTTC
CDR3aa: CASSRGRIYEQYF
j_gene: TRBJ2-7
d_gene: TRBD2
v_gene: TRBV5-6
abundance: once

CDR3nt: TGTGCCAGCAGCGCGAAACTAGCTGGCACAGATACGCAGTATTTT
CDR3aa: CASSAKLAGTDTQYF
j_gene: TRBJ2-3
d_gene: .
v_gene: TRBV9
abundance: .

CDR3nt: TGTGCCAGCAGACTGGACTCTAACTATGGCTACACCTTC
CDR3aa: CASRLDSNYGYTF
j_gene: TRBJ1-2
d_gene: .
v_gene: TRBV6-5
abundance: .